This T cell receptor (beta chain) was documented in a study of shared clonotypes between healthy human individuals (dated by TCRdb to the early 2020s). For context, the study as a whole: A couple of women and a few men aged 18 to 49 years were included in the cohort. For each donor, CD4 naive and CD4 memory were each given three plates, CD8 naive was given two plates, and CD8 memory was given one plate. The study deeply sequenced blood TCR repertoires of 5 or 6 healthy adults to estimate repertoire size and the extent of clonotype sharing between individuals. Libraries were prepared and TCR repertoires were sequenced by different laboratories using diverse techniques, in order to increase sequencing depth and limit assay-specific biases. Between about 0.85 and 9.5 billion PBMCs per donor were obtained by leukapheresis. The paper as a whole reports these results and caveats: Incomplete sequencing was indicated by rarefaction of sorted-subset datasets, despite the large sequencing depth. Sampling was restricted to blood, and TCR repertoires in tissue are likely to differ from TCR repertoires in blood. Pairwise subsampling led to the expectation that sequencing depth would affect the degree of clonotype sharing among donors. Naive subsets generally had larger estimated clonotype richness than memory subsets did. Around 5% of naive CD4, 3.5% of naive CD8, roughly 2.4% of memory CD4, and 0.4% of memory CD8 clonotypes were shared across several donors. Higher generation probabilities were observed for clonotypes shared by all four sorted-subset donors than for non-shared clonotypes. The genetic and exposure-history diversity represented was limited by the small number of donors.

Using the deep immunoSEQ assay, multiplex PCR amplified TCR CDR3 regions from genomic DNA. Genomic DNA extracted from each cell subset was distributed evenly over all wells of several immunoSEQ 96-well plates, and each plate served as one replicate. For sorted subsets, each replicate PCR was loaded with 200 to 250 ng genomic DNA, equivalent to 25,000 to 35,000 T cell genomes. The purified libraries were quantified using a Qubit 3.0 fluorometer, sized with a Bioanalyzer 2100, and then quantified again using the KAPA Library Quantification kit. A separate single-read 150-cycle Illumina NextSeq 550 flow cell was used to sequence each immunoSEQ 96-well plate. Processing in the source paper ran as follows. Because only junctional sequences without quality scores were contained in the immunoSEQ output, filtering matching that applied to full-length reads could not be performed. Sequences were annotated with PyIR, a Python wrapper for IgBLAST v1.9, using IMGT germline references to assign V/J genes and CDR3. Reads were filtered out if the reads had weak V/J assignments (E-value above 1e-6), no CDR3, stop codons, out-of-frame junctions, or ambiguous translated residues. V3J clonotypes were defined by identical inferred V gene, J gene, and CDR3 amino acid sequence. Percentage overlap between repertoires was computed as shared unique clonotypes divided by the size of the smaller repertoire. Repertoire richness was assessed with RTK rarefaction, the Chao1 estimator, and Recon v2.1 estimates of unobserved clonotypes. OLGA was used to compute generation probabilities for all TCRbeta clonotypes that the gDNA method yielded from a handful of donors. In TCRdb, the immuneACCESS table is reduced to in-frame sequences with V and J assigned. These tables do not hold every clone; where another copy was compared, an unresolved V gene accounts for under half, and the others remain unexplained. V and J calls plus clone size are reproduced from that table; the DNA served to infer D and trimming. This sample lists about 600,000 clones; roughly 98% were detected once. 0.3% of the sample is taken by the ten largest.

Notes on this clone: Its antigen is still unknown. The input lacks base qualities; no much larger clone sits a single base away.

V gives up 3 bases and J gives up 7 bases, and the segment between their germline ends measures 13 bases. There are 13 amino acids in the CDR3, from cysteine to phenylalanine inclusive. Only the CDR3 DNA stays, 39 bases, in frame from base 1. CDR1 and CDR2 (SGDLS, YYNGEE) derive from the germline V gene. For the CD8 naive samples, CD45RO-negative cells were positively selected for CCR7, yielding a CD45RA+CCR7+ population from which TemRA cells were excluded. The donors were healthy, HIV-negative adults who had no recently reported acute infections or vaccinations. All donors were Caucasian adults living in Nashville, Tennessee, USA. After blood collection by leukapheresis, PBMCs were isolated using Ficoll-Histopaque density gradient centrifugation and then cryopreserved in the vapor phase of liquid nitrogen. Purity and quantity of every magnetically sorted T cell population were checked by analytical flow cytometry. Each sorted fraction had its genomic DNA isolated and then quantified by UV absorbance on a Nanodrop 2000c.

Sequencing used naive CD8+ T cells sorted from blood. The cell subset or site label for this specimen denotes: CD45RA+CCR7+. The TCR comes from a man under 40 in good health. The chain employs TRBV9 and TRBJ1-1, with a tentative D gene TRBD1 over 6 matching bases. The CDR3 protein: CASSGGRTDEAFF. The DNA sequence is TGTGCCAGCAGCGGGGGCCGGACAGATGAAGCTTTCTTT.